This T cell receptor beta chain was documented in a study of T-cell memory formation after mild COVID-19. About the study: There were largely donor-specific TCR clusters.

CDR3 size: 16 residues. The germline V gene has CDR1 DFQATT and CDR2 SNEGSKA (reference sequence). Trimming pared 0 bases from V and 0 bases from J, leaving 15 bases between. TCRdb reprocessed the 5' RACE reads via MiXCR and lists one record per CDR3 protein. This table holds more than 110,000 distinct CDR3 sequences, under 30% found once. Sequencing input: PBMCs or a T cell subset sorted from them (not recorded which). The rearrangement links TRBV20-1 to TRBJ2-7, with D perhaps given as TRBD1 or TRBD2 (5 bases each). This clonotype was sampled from an adult woman who had mild COVID-19 (a few samples of this study predate the infection). Cell type and time point are not known. CDR3 coding DNA: TGCAGTGCTAGAGAGCTCCGGGACCTCTACTCCTACGAGCAGTACTTC. The encoded protein is CSARELRDLYSYEQYF.